Sequencing of this T cell receptor beta chain was carried out in a study of blood T cell repertoires in COVID-19. Overall study context: The analysed material was cDNA or gDNA that came from T cells, B-cell-depleted T cells, or PBMCs.

V was clipped by 3 bases and J by 4 bases, with 12 bases between them. Looked up from germline, CDR1 is LNHDA and CDR2 is SQIVND (reference sequence). This CDR3 spans 15 amino acids. Libraries were prepared by immunoSEQ multiplex PCR; TCRdb keeps only in-frame clonotypes and omits some of them. The table includes 200,000 to 300,000 clones, 91% detected once. The chain uses TRBV19 and TRBJ2-2; D ambiguous. This TCR derives from a person in their late teens or twenties with COVID-19, enrolled during active disease. The sequenced sample consisted of peripheral blood. CDR3 loop: CASSISSGPTGELFF. The CDR3 DNA follows: TGTGCCAGTAGTATCTCCTCAGGCCCCACCGGGGAGCTGTTTTTT.